Sequencing of this T cell receptor beta chain was carried out in a study of blood T cells in healthy people across ages (dated by TCRdb to about 2015). Broadly, across the study: Template switching captured roughly one uniquely barcoded TCR beta cDNA molecule per two T cells in model experiments. Using the same blood draw, the study looked at two additional independent replicas of 1 million unique cDNA reads for two donors, one aged 18 to 29 and the other aged 80 or older. The study measured age-related changes in TCR beta repertoire diversity using deep sequencing normalized with unique cDNA molecular identifiers. Four age groups were formed from the donors: young (average about 16 years), middle-aged (around 40), aged (about 62) and long-lived (about 80). To avoid experimental bias, donors of different ages were randomly spread across the sequencing lanes. Overall study outcomes, separate from this receptor: Estimates of total diversity based on one million sequenced T cells were considered lower bounds and underestimates. Compared with the aged group, more naive CD4+ T cells, fewer expanded clones and increased TCR diversity were shown by the long-lived group, suggesting age selection. The percentage of naive T cells measured by flow cytometry correlated strongly with observed TCR beta diversity. Observed TCR beta diversity per million T cells fell roughly linearly with age, and a significant reduction was already apparent by age about 36. Conclusive comparison of naive and antigen-experienced compartments was prevented by the profiling of bulk unsorted PBMCs. The CMV infection status of donors was not known, potentially confounding age-related changes in expanded clonotypes.

The 39 donors, aged about 6 to 95 years, were systemically healthy Caucasian individuals from Russia. Approximately 11 milliliters of peripheral blood were drawn from each donor into EDTA-treated Vacutainer tubes. Ficoll-Paque density-gradient centrifugation was used to isolate PBMCs, with at least 7 million per sample. Trizol reagent was used to extract total RNA from the PBMCs, yielding at least 5 micrograms per sample. For every donor, flow cytometry on a PBMC aliquot measured the percentage of naive CD45RAhigh/CD27high T cells. Libraries were prepared through 5' RACE. The listed sequencing device is Illumina HiSeq 2500. A second PCR of roughly 7 to 12 cycles was run with a J-beta primer mix and a sample-barcoded 5' primer. A unique molecular identifier was introduced onto each TCR beta cDNA molecule by a template-switch 5' adaptor carrying 12 random nucleotides. At least 2.5 million CDR3-containing paired-end reads were obtained from each sample. All of the RNA was converted into first-strand cDNA using the Mint cDNA synthesis kit, with a TRBC-specific oligonucleotide serving as the primer. All cDNA was treated with uracil-DNA glycosylase and then went through a first 18-cycle PCR with the universal primers M1SS and BC2_uni_R. From the authors' description of their analysis: For normalization, 1 million high-quality reads were randomly selected from each sample, with every read carrying a distinct molecular identifier. Reads with shared molecular identifiers were discarded instead of being binned into consensus sequences. MiTCR, run with a Q25 quality threshold and the strictest error-elimination algorithm, handled CDR3 identification, clonotype clustering and error correction. A nonparametric unseen species model with Euler transformation was used to estimate lower-bound total TCR beta diversity. The public sequencing data were trimmed at Q25 with fastp and processed into clonotypes with MiXCR by TCRdb, which kept only in-frame beta chains. Merged by CDR3 protein, the rows form single entries marked with the most common genes and DNA. None of the V and J calls come from the authors' own analysis; TCRdb made them. In all, the sample holds roughly 800,000 distinct CDR3 sequences, and nearly 60% of those were seen once. The ten largest clones add up to roughly 22% of the sample.

For this clonotype: What this receptor recognizes is not known. Qualities for individual bases were not recorded, and no much larger clone is one base off.

The germline V gene encodes CDR1 DFQATT and CDR2 SNEGSKA (reference sequence). The CDR3 sequence holds 11 residues, the cysteine and phenylalanine included. Just the 33-base CDR3 DNA is kept, in frame starting at base 1. Germline trimming: 6 bases from V, 7 bases from J; junction bases outside gene matches: 6. Sequenced input: blood. The chain is made from TRBV20-1 and TRBJ2-7; TRBD1 matches 7 bases in the middle. This clonotype originated in a young man in good health. For the CDR3, the sequence is CSAPGQLEQYF. The DNA is TGCAGTGCCCCGGGACAGCTAGAGCAGTACTTC.